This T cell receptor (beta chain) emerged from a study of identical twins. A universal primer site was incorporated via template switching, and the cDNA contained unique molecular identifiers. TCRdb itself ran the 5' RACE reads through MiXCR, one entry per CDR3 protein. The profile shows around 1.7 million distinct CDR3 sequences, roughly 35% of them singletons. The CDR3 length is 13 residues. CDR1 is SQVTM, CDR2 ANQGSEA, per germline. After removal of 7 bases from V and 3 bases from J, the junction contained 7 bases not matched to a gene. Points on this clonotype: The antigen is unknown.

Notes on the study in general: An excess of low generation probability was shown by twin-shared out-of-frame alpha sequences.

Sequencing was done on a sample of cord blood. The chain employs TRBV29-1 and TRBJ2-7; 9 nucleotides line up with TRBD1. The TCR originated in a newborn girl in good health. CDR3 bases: TGCAGCGCTAGGACAGGGGCGGGCTACGAGCAGTACTTC. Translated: CSARTGAGYEQYF.